Listed below are T cell receptor beta chains from one sample, sequenced in a study of identical twins. TCRdb reanalysed the 5' RACE reads using MiXCR and keeps one entry per CDR3 protein. The sample yields 500,000 to 550,000 distinct CDR3 sequences, approximately 22% seen once. These records were also assigned to another study, of T cells expressing NK-cell markers.

The specimen was CD4+ T cells sorted from blood. All receptors come from a young woman in good health. The conserved cysteine and the conserved F or W are not part of the CDR3 here. Some rows mark clone size as missing; the rest say once, few, many or name a class of expanded clone.

v_gene,abundance,CDR3aa
TRBV12-3/TRBV12-4,NA,ASSLDSAGPF
TRBV15,few,ATSTVETQY
TRBV12-3/TRBV12-4,NA,ASSTRDRALGYT
TRBV20-1,few,SAVPLTSGSYEQY
TRBV20-1,few,SASSTVTGLVNEQF
TRBV20-1,NA,SARVGRGLTYNEQF
TRBV5-1,few,ASSLATANTGELF
TRBV5-1,NA,ASSLSGLENTQY
TRBV24-1,NA,ATSDWEREDPYEQY
TRBV10-3,NA,ASFPQAGGGTGELF
TRBV7-2,NA,ASSTTRDFFNEQF
TRBV4-2,few,ASSQVLAWYEQY
TRBV20-1,NA,SAQTTGGLLEQY
TRBV20-1,few,SARDPRDIQETQY
TRBV12-3/TRBV12-4,many,ASSLGQGGGSPLH
TRBV12-3/TRBV12-4,many,ASSRLAGDHEQF
TRBV7-9,few,ASIPFTGTDTQY
TRBV18,NA,ASSIRVDMTEAF
TRBV6-5,few,ASSYRQGIYEKLF
TRBV20-1,few,SARLAGVSDTQY
TRBV24-1,NA,ATSEGRDYNEQF
TRBV11-3,few,ASSSSWLAGVNEQF
TRBV25-1,NA,ASSDNLAGETQY
TRBV5-1,NA,ASRPDNYGYT
TRBV11-2,few,ASSKLGQRANTGELF
TRBV6-6,NA,ASTQGQGYGYT
TRBV13,many,ASSLRRNEQF
TRBV6-1,NA,ASILSAGVNIQY
TRBV7-2,few,ASRREGNSPLH
TRBV11-1,many,ASSLVFAANLKTDTQY
TRBV7-2,many,ASSLWGQPQH
TRBV4-2,few,ASSQNRLEEQY
TRBV20-1,NA,SAGRQVGADEQY
TRBV5-1,NA,ASSMGQGPRGTQY
TRBV3-1,NA,ASSQVSTTGRYEQY
TRBV6-1,NA,ASSGRGMNTEAF
TRBV5-1,NA,ASSFIDRNYEQY
TRBV6-1,few,ASSGQARSVDTQY
TRBV20-1,NA,SARQQGAGAETQY
TRBV6-5,NA,ASSYKLSSANSYEQY
TRBV6-1,few,ASSQNLAGPSTEQY
TRBV5-1,few,ASSFDSQGYEQY
TRBV20-1,many,SARRGPGELF
TRBV4-3,few,ASSHRAGGGDEQF
TRBV2,NA,ASSEKDGEAF
TRBV6-5,many,ASSYSNADRRGYT
TRBV5-6,few,ASSLPGQGMEAEAF
TRBV4-1,NA,ASSHLGAVNNEQF
TRBV20-1,few,SARDGNTGELF
TRBV6-6,NA,ASRSNGEQY
TRBV7-2,NA,ASSPQGGGELF
TRBV20-1,NA,SATGLAGGPVF
TRBV6-6,many,ASRRDENYGYT
TRBV12-3/TRBV12-4,few,ASSFRVADTQY
TRBV29-1,NA,SVAGRKGVNTEAF
TRBV12-3/TRBV12-4,many,ASSLLQGDGYT
TRBV7-9,few,ASSFSGPQY